Listed below are T cell receptor beta chains from one sample, sequenced in a study of cytomegalovirus exposure and HLA in healthy donors. The data were produced by immunoSEQ multiplex PCR, yet TCRdb's version contains in-frame clones alone and is incomplete. This table has about 88,000 clones, 95% to 98% appearing once. Sequenced: PBMCs. The source is a man in his late teens or twenties in good health and CMV-seronegative. The CDR3 runs from the conserved cysteine through the conserved F or W. Fields, in order: J gene, V gene, CDR3 protein.

j_gene: TRBJ2-3; v_gene: TRBV6-4; CDR3aa: CASSERGYPDTQYF
j_gene: TRBJ1-1; v_gene: TRBV30; CDR3aa: CAWSSNTEEAFF
j_gene: TRBJ2-3; v_gene: TRBV4-1; CDR3aa: CASSQEGTWAADTQYF
j_gene: TRBJ2-7; v_gene: TRBV5-1; CDR3aa: CASSLGDRAHEQYF
j_gene: TRBJ2-3; v_gene: TRBV9; CDR3aa: CASSADQREGTDTQYF
j_gene: TRBJ1-3; v_gene: TRBV30; CDR3aa: CAWTWDSRNTIYF
j_gene: TRBJ1-2; v_gene: TRBV6-4; CDR3aa: CASRGQGAYGYTF
j_gene: TRBJ2-6; v_gene: TRBV5-6; CDR3aa: CASSLTGAGANVLTF
j_gene: TRBJ2-1; v_gene: TRBV19; CDR3aa: CASSRWRGPNNEQFF
j_gene: TRBJ2-1; v_gene: TRBV11-3; CDR3aa: CASSLGRRGSYNEQFF
j_gene: TRBJ1-5; v_gene: TRBV28; CDR3aa: CASSRTSSDQPQHF
j_gene: TRBJ1-5; v_gene: TRBV18; CDR3aa: CASSRGQGDSNQPQHF
j_gene: TRBJ2-7; v_gene: TRBV19; CDR3aa: CASKLRLAGGHYEQYF
j_gene: TRBJ2-3; v_gene: TRBV9; CDR3aa: CASSDPSEIYTDTQYF
j_gene: TRBJ2-1; v_gene: TRBV4-1; CDR3aa: CASSQEEAASYNEQFF
j_gene: TRBJ2-2; v_gene: TRBV27; CDR3aa: CASSFLQGELFF
j_gene: TRBJ1-1; v_gene: TRBV6-1; CDR3aa: CAGVKTGGSEAFF
j_gene: TRBJ2-1; v_gene: TRBV9; CDR3aa: CASSALLYNEQFF
j_gene: TRBJ2-3; v_gene: TRBV9; CDR3aa: CATSGTSGTGTDTQYF
j_gene: TRBJ2-7; v_gene: TRBV30; CDR3aa: CAWSPDRGTFYEQYF
j_gene: TRBJ2-3; v_gene: TRBV2; CDR3aa: CASSESWTGELVDTQYF
j_gene: TRBJ1-5; v_gene: TRBV29-1; CDR3aa: CSVVQGAGNQPQHF
j_gene: TRBJ1-3; v_gene: TRBV30; CDR3aa: CAWIAGNSGNTIYF
j_gene: TRBJ2-7; v_gene: TRBV28; CDR3aa: CASSFPRSGLSYEQYF
j_gene: TRBJ1-1; v_gene: TRBV7-3; CDR3aa: CASSLSPMNTEAFF
j_gene: TRBJ1-2; v_gene: TRBV7-9; CDR3aa: CASSLVLSTDGYTF
j_gene: TRBJ1-1; v_gene: TRBV6-5; CDR3aa: CASSKKTGEAFF
j_gene: TRBJ1-1; v_gene: TRBV5-6; CDR3aa: CASSLGTATNTEAFF